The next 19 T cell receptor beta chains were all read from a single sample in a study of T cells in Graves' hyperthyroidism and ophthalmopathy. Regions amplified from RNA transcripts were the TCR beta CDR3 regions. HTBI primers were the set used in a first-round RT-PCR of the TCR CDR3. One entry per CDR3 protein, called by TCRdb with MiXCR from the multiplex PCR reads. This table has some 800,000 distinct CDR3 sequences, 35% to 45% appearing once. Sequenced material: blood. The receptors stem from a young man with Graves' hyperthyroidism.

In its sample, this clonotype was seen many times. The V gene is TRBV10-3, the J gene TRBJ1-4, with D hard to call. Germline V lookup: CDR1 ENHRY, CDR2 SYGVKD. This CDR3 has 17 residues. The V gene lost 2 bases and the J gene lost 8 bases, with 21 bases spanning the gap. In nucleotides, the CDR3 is TGTGCCATCAGTGAGGACTTCGACCACACCAGTCAGGAAAAACTGTTTTTT. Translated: CAISEDFDHTSQEKLFF.

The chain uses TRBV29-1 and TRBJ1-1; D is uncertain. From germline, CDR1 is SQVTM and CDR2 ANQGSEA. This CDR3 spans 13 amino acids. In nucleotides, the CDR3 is TGCAGTGACCTAAACGGGGATAACACTGAAGCTTTCTTT. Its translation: CSDLNGDNTEAFF.

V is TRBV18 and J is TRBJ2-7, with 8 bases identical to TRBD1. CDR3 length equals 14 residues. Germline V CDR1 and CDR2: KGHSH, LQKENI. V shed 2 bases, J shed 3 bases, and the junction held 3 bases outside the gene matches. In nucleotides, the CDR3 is TGTGCCAGCTCACCAAACAGGGGGGTCTACGAGCAGTACTTC. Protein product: CASSPNRGVYEQYF.

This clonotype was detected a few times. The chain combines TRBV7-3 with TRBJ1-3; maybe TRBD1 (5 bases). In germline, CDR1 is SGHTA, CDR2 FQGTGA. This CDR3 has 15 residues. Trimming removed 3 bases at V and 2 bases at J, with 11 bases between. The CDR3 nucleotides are TGTGCCAGCAGCTTCACAGGCGATCCTGGAAACACCATATATTTT. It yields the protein CASSFTGDPGNTIYF.

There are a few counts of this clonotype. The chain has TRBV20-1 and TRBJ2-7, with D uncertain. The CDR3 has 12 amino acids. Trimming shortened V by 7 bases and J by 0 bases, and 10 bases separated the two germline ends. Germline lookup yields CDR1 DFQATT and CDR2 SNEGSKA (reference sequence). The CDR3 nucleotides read TGCAGTGTAGAACGGAACTCCTACGAGCAGTACTTC. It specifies CSVERNSYEQYF.

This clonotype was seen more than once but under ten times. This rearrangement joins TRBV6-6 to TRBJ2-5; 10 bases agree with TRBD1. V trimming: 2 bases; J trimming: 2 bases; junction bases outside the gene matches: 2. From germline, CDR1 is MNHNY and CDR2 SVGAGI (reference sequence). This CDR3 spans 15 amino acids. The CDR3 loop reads CASSYPDRGQETQYF. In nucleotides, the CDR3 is TGTGCCAGCAGTTACCCGGACAGGGGGCAAGAGACCCAGTACTTC.

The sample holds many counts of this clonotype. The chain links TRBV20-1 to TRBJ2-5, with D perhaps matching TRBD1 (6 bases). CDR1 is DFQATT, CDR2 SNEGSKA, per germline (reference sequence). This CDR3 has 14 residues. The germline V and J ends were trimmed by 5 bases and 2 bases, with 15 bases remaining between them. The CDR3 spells CSAPDRLSQETQYF. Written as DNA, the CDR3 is TGCAGTGCTCCCGACAGGCTATCACAAGAGACCCAGTACTTC.

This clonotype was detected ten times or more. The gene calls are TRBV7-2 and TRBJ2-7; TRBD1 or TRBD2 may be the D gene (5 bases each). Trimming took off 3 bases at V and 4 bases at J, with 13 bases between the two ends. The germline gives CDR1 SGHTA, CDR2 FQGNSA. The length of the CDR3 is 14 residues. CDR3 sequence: CASSFENGAYEQYF. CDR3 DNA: TGTGCCAGCAGCTTCGAGAACGGGGCATACGAGCAGTACTTC.

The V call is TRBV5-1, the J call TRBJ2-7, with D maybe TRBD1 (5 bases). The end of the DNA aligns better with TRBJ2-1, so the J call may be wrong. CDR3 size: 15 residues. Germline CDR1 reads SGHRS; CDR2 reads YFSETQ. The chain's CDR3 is CASSLAGNSYNEQFF. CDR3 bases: TGCGCCAGCAGCTTGGCAGGGAACTCCTACAATGAGCAGTTCTTC.

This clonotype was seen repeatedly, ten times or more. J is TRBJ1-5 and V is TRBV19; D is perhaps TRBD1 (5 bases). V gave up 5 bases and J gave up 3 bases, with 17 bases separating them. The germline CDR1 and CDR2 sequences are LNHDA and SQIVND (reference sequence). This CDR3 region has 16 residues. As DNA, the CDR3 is TGTGCCAGTAGTGTCCTCGGGCAGGGTGACAATCAGCCCCAGCATTTT. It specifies CASSVLGQGDNQPQHF.

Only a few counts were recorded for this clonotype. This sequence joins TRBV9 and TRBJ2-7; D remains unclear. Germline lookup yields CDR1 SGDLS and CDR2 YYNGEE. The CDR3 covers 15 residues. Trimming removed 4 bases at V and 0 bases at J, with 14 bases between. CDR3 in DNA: TGTGCCAGCAGCCGCTCAGCTGCCAACTCCTACGAGCAGTACTTC. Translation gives CASSRSAANSYEQYF.

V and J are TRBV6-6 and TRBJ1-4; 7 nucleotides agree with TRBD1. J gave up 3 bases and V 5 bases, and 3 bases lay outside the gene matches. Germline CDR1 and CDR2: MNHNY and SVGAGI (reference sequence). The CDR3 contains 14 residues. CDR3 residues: CASSDTGANEKLFF. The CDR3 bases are TGTGCCAGCAGTGACACAGGGGCTAATGAAAAACTGTTTTTT.

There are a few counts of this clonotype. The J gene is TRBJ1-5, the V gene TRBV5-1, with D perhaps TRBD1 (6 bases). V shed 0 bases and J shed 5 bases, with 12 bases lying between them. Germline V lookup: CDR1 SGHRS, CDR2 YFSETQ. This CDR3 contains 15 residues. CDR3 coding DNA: TGCGCCAGCAGCTTGGGGGGGGGCTGGGATCAGCCCCAGCATTTT. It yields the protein CASSLGGGWDQPQHF.

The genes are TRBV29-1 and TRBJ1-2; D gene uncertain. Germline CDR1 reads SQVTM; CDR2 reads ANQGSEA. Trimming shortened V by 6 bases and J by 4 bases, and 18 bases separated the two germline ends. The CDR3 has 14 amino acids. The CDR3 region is CSVSSAGVSYGYTF. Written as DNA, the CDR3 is TGCAGCGTGTCCAGCGCGGGTGTTTCCTATGGCTACACCTTC.

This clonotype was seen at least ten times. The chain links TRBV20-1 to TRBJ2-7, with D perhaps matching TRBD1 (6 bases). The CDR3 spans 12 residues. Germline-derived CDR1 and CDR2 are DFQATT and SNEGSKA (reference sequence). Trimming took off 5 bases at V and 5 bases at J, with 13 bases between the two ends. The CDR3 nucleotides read TGCAGTGCTGGGGGACACAACAACGAGCAGTACTTC. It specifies CSAGGHNNEQYF.

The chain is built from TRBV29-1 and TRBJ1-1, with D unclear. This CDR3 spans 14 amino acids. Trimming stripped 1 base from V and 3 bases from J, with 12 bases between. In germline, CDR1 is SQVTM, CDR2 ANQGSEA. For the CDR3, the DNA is TGCAGCGTTGAAGGGCCGGCGTATGACACTGAAGCTTTCTTT. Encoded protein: CSVEGPAYDTEAFF. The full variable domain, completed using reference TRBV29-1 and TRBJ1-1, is SAVISQKPSRDICQRGTSLTIQCQVDSQVTMMFWYRQQPGQSLTLIATANQGSEATYESGFVIDKFPISRPNLTFSTLTVSNMSPEDSSIYLCSVEGPAYDTEAFFGQGTRLTVV.

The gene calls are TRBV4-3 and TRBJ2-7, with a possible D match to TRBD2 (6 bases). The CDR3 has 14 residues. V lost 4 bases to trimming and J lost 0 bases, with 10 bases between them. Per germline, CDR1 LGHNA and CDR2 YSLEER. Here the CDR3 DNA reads TGCGCCAGCAGCCGCGGGACGCCCTCCTACGAGCAGTACTTC. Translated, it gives CASSRGTPSYEQYF.

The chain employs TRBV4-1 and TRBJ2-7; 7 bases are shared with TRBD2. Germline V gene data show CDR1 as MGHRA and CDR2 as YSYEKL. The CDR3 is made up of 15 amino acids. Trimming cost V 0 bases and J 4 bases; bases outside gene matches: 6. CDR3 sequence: CASSQEQGGNYEQYF. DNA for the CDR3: TGCGCCAGCAGCCAAGAGCAGGGAGGGAATTACGAGCAGTACTTC.

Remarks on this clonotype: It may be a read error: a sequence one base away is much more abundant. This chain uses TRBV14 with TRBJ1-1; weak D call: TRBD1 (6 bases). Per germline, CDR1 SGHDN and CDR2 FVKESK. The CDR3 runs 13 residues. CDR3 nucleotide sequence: TGTGCCAGCAGCCCGAAGGGGGACACTGGAGCTTTCTTT. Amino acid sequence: CASSPKGDTGAFF.